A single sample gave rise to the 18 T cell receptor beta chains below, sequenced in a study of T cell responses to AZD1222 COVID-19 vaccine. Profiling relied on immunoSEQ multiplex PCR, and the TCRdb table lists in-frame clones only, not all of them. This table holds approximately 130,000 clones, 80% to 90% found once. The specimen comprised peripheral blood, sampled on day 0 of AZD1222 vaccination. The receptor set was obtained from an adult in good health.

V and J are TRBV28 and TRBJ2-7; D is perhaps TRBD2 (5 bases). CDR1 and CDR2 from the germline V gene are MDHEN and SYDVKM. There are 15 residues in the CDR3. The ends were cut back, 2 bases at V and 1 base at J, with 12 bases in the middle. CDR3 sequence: CASSLTGRASYEQYF. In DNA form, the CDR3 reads TGTGCCAGCAGTTTAACGGGAAGAGCTTCCTACGAGCAGTACTTC. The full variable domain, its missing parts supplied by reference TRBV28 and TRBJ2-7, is DVKVTQSSRYLVKRTGEKVFLECVQDMDHENMFWYRQDPGLGLRLIYFSYDVKMKEKGDIPEGYSVSREKKERFSLILESASTNQTSMYLCASSLTGRASYEQYFGPGTRLTVT.

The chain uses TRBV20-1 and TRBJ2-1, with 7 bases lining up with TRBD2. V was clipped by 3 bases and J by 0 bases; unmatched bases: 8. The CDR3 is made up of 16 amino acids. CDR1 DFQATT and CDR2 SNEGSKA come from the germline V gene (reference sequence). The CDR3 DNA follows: TGCAGTGCTAGTCCACGAAGCGGGATCTCCTACAATGAGCAGTTCTTC. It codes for CSASPRSGISYNEQFF.

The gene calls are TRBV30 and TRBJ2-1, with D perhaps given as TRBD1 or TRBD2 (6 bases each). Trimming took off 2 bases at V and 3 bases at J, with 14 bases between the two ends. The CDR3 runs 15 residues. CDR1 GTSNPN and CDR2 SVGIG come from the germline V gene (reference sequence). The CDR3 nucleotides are TGTGCCTGGAGTCAAGGGGGGAGTGACTACAATGAGCAGTTCTTC. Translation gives CAWSQGGSDYNEQFF.

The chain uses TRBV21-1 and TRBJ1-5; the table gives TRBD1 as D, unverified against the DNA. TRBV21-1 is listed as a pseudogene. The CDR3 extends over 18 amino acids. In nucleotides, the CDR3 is TGTGCCAGCAGCCCGCGAGAACAGGATCCGACTAGCAATCAGCCCCAGCATTTT. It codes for CASSPREQDPTSNQPQHF.

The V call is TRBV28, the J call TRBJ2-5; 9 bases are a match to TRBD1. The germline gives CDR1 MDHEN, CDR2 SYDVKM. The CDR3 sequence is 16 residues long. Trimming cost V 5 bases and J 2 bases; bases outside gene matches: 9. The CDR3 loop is CASSIAGTGIQETQYF. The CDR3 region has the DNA TGTGCCAGCAGTATAGCCGGGACAGGGATACAAGAGACCCAGTACTTC.

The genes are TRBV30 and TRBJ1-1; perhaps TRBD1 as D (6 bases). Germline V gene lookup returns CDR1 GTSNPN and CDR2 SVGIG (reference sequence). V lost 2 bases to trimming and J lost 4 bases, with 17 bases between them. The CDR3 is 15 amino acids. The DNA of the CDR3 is TGTGCCTGGAGTCCGCTCATGGGGGCGAGCACTGAAGCTTTCTTT. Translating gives CAWSPLMGASTEAFF.

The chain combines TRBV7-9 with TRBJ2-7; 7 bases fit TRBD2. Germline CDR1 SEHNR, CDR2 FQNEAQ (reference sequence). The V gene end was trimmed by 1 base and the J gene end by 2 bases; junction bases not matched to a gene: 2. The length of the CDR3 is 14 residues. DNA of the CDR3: TGTGCCAGCAGCTTAGGTCTAGCGGCCTACGAGCAGTACTTC. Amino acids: CASSLGLAAYEQYF.

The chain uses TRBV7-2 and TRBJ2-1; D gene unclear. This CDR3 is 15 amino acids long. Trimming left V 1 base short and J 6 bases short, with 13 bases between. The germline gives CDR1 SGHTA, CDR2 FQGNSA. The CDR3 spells CASSLGSDWGNEQFF. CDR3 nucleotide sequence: TGTGCCAGCAGCTTAGGGAGCGACTGGGGCAATGAGCAGTTCTTC.

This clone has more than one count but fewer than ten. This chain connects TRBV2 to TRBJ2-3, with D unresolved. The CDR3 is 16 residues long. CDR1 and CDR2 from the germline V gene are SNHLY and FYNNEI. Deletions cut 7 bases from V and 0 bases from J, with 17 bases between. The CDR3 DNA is TGTGCCAGCAAAAGGGCAGAACTATATAGCACAGATACGCAGTATTTT. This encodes CASKRAELYSTDTQYF.

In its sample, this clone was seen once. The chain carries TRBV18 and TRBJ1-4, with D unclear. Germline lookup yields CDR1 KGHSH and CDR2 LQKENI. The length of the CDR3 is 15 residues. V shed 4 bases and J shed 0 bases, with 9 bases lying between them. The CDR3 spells CASSLPGATNEKLFF. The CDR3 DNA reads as TGTGCCAGCTCACTCCCAGGAGCAACTAATGAAAAACTGTTTTTT.

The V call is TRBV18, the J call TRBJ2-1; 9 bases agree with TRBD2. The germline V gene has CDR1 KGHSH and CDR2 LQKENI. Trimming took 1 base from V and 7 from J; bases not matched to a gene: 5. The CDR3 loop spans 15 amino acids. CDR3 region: CASSPRSSGGNEQFF. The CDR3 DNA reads TGTGCCAGCTCACCACGGTCAAGCGGGGGGAATGAGCAGTTCTTC.

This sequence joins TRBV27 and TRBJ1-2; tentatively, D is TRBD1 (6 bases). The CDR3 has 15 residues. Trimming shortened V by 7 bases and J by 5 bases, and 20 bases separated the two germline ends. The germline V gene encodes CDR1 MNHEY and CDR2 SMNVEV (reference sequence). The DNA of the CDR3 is TGTGCCAGCACCACCGGGACACCCGCGACATATGGCTACACCTTC. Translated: CASTTGTPATYGYTF.

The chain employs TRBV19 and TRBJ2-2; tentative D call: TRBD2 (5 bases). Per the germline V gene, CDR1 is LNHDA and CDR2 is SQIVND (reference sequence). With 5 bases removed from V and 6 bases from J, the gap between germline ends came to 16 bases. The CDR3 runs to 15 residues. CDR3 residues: CASSAPLRGSGELFF. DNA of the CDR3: TGTGCCAGTAGTGCACCACTCCGGGGTTCCGGGGAGCTGTTTTTT.

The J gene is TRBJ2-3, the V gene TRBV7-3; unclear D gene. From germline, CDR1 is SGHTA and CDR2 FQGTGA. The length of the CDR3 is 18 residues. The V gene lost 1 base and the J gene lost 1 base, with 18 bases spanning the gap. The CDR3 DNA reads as TGTGCCAGCAGCTTAAGTGGGCCCCCGGGCGCGGGCACAGATACGCAGTATTTT. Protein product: CASSLSGPPGAGTDTQYF.

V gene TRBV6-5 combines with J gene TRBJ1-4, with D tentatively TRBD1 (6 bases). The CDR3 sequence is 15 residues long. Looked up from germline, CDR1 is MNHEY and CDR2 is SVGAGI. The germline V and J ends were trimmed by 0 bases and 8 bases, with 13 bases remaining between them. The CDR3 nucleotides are TGTGCCAGCAGTTACTCTACAGGGAGGAAGGAAAAACTGTTTTTT. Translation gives CASSYSTGRKEKLFF.

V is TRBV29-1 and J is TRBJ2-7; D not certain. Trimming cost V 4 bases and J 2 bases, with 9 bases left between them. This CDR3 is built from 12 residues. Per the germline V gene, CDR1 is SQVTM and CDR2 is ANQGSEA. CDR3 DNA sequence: TGCAGCGTTGTTCAGGATACCTACGAGCAGTACTTC. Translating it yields CSVVQDTYEQYF.

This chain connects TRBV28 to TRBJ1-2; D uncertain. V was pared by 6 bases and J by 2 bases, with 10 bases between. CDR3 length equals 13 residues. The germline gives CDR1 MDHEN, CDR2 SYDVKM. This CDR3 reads CASSSSWNYGYTF. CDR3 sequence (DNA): TGTGCCAGCAGCTCGTCTTGGAACTATGGCTACACCTTC.

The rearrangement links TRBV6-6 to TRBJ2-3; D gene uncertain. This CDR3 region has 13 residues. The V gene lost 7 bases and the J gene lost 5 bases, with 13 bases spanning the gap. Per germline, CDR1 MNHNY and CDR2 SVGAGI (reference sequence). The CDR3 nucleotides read TGTGCCAGCACCGGTTCTATTATAGATACGCAGTATTTT. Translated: CASTGSIIDTQYF.